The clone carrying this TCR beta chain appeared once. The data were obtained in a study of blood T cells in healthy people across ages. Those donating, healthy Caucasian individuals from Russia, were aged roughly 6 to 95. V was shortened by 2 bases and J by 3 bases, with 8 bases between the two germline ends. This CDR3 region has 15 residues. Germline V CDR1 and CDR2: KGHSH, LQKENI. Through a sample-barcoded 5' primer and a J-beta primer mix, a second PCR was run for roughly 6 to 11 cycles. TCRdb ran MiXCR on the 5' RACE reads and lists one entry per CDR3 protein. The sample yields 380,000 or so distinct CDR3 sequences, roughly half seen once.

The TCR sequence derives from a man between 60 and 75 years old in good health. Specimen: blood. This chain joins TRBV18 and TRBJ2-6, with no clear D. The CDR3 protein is CASSPDPFGANVLTF. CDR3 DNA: TGTGCCAGCTCACCAGATCCCTTTGGGGCCAACGTCCTGACTTTC.